This entry lists 10 T cell receptor beta chains sequenced from one sample in a study of cytomegalovirus exposure and HLA in healthy donors. Measured with immunoSEQ multiplex PCR; TCRdb has only the in-frame clones, and not every one. The repertoire includes some 110,000 clones, 86% of them detected once, and nearly 5% sits in the top ten. Sample: PBMCs. These receptors were obtained from a young man in good health and CMV-seronegative.

The chain carries TRBV5-4 and TRBJ1-4; TRBD1 is a possible D gene (5 bases). This CDR3 has 19 amino acids. V shed 4 bases and J shed 0 bases, with 22 bases lying between them. In germline, CDR1 is SGHNT, CDR2 YYREEE (reference sequence). The DNA of the CDR3 is TGTGCCAGCAGCCTTGGCGGGACGGTGGCGAGCGCAACTAATGAAAAACTGTTTTTT. It codes for CASSLGGTVASATNEKLFF.

V usage is TRBV7-8 and J usage is TRBJ2-7, with 7 bases lining up with TRBD2. Germline V CDR1 and CDR2: SGHVS, FQNEAQ. This CDR3 is 16 amino acids long. The V gene end was trimmed by 5 bases and the J gene end by 0 bases; junction bases not matched to a gene: 10. The CDR3 sequence: CASSRTRTSASYEQYF. CDR3 coding DNA: TGTGCCAGCAGCAGGACCCGAACTAGCGCCTCCTACGAGCAGTACTTC.

The chain carries TRBV7-9 and TRBJ2-7; 8 bases line up with TRBD1. Germline loops: CDR1 SEHNR, CDR2 FQNEAQ (reference sequence). The CDR3 is 14 amino acids. V dropped 5 bases and J dropped 2; count of bases not matched to a gene: 5. The CDR3 DNA reads TGTGCCAGCAGCCCAAGGACAGGGCCCTACGAGCAGTACTTC. It translates to CASSPRTGPYEQYF.

The V and J genes are TRBV11-2 and TRBJ2-7; D ambiguous. V was clipped by 0 bases and J by 1 base, with 7 bases between them. This CDR3 contains 14 residues. Per the germline V gene, CDR1 is SGHAT and CDR2 is FQNNGV. The CDR3 reads CASSLDLASYEQYF. The CDR3 DNA is TGTGCCAGCAGCTTAGATCTGGCTTCCTACGAGCAGTACTTC.

The chain carries TRBV25-1 and TRBJ2-5, with unresolved D. The germline gives CDR1 MGHDK, CDR2 SYGVNS. The CDR3 has 15 amino acids. V dropped 3 bases and J dropped 1 base, with 12 bases sitting between them. CDR3 in DNA: TGTGCCAGCAGTGACCTGCTAGGCGGCCAAGAGACCCAGTACTTC. This codes for CASSDLLGGQETQYF.

CDR3 in DNA: TGTGCCAGCAGCGTAACTTTCTCCAATGAGCAGTTCTTC. This gives the protein CASSVTFSNEQFF. The chain joins TRBV9 to TRBJ2-1; D is undetermined. Trimming removed 1 base from V and 6 bases from J, with 8 bases in between. This CDR3 is 13 amino acids long. Germline-derived CDR1 and CDR2 are SGDLS and YYNGEE.

This clone was seen just once. The chain is built from TRBV6-1 and TRBJ1-1; D is unresolved. The CDR3 totals 12 residues. Germline V CDR1 and CDR2: MNHNS, SASEGT. The V and J ends lost 8 bases and 1 base respectively, with 8 bases between them. The CDR3 region has the DNA TGTGCCAGCGTGACACCGAACACTGAAGCTTTCTTT. This encodes CASVTPNTEAFF.

The chain recombines TRBV6-1 with TRBJ1-4; 7 positions agree with TRBD1. Germline CDR1 and CDR2: MNHNS and SASEGT. This CDR3 has 15 amino acids. The junction had 8 bases not matched to a gene; V was cut back by 3 bases and J by 7 bases. The CDR3 DNA follows: TGTGCCAGCAGTGATGTAAGGGGGCCGGGTGAAAAACTGTTTTTT. This encodes CASSDVRGPGEKLFF.

There are a few counts of this clone. This chain joins TRBV6-1 and TRBJ2-7; 7 bases align to TRBD1. Unmatched junction bases numbered 6, after V lost 5 bases and J lost 2 bases. The germline V gene encodes CDR1 MNHNS and CDR2 SASEGT. CDR3 length: 14 residues. The CDR3 reads CASSPQTGAYEQYF. The CDR3 coding sequence is TGTGCCAGCAGTCCTCAAACAGGGGCCTACGAGCAGTACTTC.

The chain carries TRBV6-5 and TRBJ2-5, with a possible D match to TRBD2 (5 bases). This CDR3 has 12 amino acids. CDR1 and CDR2 (germline): MNHEY, SVGAGI. V lost 6 bases to trimming and J lost 4 bases, with 9 bases between them. Written as DNA, the CDR3 is TGTGCCAGCAGCGGACTGGGAGAGACCCAGTACTTC. Amino acid sequence: CASSGLGETQYF.